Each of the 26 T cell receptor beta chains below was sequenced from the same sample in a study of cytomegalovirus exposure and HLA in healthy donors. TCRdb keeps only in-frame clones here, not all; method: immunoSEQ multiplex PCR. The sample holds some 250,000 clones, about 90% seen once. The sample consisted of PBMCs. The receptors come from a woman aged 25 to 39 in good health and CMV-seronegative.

The CDR3 nucleotides read TGTGCCAGCAGCGAGGAGCCCAGGGGCACAGATACGCAGTATTTT. This translates into CASSEEPRGTDTQYF. The gene calls are TRBV2 and TRBJ2-3, with D maybe TRBD1 (5 bases). The length of the CDR3 is 15 residues. V was pared by 6 bases and J by 1 base, with 14 bases between. The germline V gene encodes CDR1 SNHLY and CDR2 FYNNEI.

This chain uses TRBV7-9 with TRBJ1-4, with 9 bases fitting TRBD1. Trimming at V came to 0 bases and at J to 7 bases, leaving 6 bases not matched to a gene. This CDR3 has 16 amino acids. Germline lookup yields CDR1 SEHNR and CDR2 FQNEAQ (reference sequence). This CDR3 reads CASSLATGQGSEKLFF. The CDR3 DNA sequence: TGTGCCAGCAGCTTAGCGACGGGACAGGGTAGTGAAAAACTGTTTTTT.

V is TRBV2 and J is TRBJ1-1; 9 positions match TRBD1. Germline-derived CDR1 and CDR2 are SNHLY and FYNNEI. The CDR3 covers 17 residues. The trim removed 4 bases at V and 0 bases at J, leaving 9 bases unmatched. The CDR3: CASSGRDRVPMNTEAFF. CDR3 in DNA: TGTGCCAGCAGTGGAAGGGACAGGGTACCTATGAACACTGAAGCTTTCTTT. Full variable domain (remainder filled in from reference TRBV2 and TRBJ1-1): EPEVTQTPSHQVTQMGQEVILRCVPISNHLYFYWYRQILGQKVEFLVSFYNNEISEKSEIFDDQFSVERPDGSNFTLKIRSTKLEDSAMYFCASSGRDRVPMNTEAFFGQGTRLTVV.

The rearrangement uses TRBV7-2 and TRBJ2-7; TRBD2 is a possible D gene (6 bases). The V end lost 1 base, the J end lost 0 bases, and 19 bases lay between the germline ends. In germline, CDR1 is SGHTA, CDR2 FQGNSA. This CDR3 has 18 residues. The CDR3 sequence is CASSLVVLLAGSSYEQYF. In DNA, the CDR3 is TGTGCCAGCAGCTTAGTGGTGTTGTTGGCGGGAAGCTCCTACGAGCAGTACTTC.

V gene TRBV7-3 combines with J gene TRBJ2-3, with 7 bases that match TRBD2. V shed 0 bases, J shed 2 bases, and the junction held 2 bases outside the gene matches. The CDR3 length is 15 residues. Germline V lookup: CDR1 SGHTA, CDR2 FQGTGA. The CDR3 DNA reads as TGTGCCAGCAGCTTAACGGGACTAATCACAGATACGCAGTATTTT. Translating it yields CASSLTGLITDTQYF.

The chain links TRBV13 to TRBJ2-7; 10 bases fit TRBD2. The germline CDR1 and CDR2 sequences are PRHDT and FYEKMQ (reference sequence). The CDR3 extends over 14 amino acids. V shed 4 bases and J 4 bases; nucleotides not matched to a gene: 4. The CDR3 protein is CASSSSSGSYEQYF. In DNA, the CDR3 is TGTGCCAGCAGCTCTTCTAGCGGGAGTTACGAGCAGTACTTC.

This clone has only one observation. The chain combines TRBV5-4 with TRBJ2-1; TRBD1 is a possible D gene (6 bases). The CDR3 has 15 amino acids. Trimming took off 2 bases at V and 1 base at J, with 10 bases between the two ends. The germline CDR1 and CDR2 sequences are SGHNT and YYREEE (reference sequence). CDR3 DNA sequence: TGTGCCAGCAGCTTCCAGGGGCATTCCTACAATGAGCAGTTCTTC. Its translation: CASSFQGHSYNEQFF.

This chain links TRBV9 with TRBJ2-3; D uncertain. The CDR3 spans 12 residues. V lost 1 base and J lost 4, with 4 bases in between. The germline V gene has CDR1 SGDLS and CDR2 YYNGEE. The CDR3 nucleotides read TGTGCCAGCAGCGTAAGCGCAGATACGCAGTATTTT. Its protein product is CASSVSADTQYF. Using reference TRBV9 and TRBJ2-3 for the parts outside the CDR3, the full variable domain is DSGVTQTPKHLITATGQRVTLRCSPRSGDLSVYWYQQSLDQGLQFLIQYYNGEERAKGNILERFSAQQFPDLHSELNLSSLELGDSALYFCASSVSADTQYFGPGTRLTVL.

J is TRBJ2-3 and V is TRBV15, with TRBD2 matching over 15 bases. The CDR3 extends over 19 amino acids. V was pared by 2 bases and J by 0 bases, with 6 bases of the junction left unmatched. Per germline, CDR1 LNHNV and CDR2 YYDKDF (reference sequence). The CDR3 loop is CATSRYGTSGGTSTDTQYF. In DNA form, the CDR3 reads TGTGCCACCAGCAGATATGGGACTAGCGGGGGGACTAGCACAGATACGCAGTATTTT.

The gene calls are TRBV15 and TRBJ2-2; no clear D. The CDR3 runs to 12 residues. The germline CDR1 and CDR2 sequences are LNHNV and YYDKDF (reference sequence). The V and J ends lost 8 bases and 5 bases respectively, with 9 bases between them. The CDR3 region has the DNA TGTGCCACCGCATTAGGAACCGGGGAGCTGTTTTTT. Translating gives CATALGTGELFF.

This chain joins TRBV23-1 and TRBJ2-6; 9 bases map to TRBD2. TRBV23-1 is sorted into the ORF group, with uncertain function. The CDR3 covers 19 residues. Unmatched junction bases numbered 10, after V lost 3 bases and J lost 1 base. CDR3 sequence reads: CASSQDGGRAFSGANVLTF. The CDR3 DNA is TGCGCCAGCAGTCAGGATGGCGGGAGGGCCTTTTCTGGGGCCAACGTCCTGACTTTC.

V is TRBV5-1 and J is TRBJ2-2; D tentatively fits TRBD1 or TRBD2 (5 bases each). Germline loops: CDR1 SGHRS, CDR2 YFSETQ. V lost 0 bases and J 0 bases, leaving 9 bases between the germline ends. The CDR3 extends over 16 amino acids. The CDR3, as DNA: TGCGCCAGCAGCTTGGATGGGGGTCCGAACACCGGGGAGCTGTTTTTT. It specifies CASSLDGGPNTGELFF.

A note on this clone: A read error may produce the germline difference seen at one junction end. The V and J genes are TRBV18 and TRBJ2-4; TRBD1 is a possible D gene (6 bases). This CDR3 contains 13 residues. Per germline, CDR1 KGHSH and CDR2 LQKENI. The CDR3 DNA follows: TGTGCCAGCTCACCACCGGGGCAGGGGAGAGAGCACTTC. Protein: CASSPPGQGREHF.

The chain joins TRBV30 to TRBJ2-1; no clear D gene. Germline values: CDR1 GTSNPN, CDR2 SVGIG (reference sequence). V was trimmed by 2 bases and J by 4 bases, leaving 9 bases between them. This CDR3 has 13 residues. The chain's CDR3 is CAWSPGPYNEQFF. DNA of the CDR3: TGTGCCTGGAGTCCGGGCCCTTACAATGAGCAGTTCTTC.

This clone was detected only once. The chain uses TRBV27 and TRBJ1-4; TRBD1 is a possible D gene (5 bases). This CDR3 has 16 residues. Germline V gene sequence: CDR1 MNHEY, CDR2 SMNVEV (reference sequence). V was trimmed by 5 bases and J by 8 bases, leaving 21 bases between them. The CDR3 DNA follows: TGTGCCAGCAGTCAATACACCGTGGGGGTAGTCGAAAAACTGTTTTTT. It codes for CASSQYTVGVVEKLFF.

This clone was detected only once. The CDR3: CASSLGQGLYEQYF. CDR3 nucleotides: TGTGCCAGCAGTTTGGGACAGGGGCTCTACGAGCAGTACTTC. The rearrangement links TRBV28 to TRBJ2-7; 10 bases map to TRBD1. V lost 3 bases and J lost 3; bases outside the gene matches: 2. Germline V gives CDR1 MDHEN, CDR2 SYDVKM. CDR3 length equals 14 residues.

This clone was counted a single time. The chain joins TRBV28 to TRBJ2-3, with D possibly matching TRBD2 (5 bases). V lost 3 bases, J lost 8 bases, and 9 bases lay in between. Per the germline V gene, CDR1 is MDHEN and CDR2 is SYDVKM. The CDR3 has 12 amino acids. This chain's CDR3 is CASSFLRGTQYF. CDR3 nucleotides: TGTGCCAGCAGTTTCCTCCGGGGTACGCAGTATTTT.

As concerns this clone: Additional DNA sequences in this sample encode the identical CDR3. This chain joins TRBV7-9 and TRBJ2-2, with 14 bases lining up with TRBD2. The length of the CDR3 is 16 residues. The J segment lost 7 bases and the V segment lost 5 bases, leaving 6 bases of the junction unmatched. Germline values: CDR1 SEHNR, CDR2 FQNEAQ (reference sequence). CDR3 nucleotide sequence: TGTGCCAGCAGCCGGGGACTAGCGGGAGCCGGCGGGGAGCTGTTTTTT. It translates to CASSRGLAGAGGELFF.

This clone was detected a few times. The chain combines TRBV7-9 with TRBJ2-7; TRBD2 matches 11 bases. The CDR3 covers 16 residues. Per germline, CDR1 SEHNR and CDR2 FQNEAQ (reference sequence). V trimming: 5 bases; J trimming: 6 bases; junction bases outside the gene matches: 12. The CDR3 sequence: CASSQATSGSSREQYF. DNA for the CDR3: TGTGCCAGCAGCCAAGCCACTAGCGGGAGTTCCCGCGAGCAGTACTTC.

The DNA of the CDR3 is TGTGCCAGCTCACGATTGGGGGGAAGAGTGGGGAGCGAGCAGTACTTC. The encoded protein is CASSRLGGRVGSEQYF. This chain uses TRBV18 with TRBJ2-7, with D possibly matching TRBD2 (6 bases). The V gene's germline CDR1 is KGHSH and CDR2 LQKENI. The CDR3 extends over 16 amino acids. The V end lost 4 bases, the J end lost 6 bases, and 22 bases lay between the germline ends.

The CDR3: CASSHWRDEQFF. CDR3 in DNA: TGTGCCAGCAGCCACTGGCGCGATGAGCAGTTCTTC. The V call is TRBV11-1, the J call TRBJ2-1; D call uncertain. CDR3 length: 12 amino acids. V was shortened by 5 bases and J by 8 bases, with 10 bases between the two germline ends. Germline loops: CDR1 SGHAT, CDR2 FQDESV (reference sequence).

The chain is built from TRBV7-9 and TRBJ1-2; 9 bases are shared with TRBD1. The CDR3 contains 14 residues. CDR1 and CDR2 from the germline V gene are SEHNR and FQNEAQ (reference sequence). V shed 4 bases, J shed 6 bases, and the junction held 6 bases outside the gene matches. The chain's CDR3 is CASSSDRGFDGYTF. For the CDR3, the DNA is TGTGCCAGCAGCTCCGACAGGGGGTTTGATGGCTACACCTTC.

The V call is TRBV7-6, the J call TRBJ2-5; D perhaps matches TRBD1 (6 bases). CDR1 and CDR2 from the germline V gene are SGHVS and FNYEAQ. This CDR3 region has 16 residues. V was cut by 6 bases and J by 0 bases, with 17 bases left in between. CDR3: CASRTEQGSYQETQYF. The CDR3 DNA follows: TGTGCCAGCAGAACAGAACAGGGATCGTACCAAGAGACCCAGTACTTC.

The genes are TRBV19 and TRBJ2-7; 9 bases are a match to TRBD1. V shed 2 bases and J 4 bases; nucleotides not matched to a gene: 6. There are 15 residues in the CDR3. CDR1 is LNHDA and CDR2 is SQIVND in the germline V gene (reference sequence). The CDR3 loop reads CASSITGGASYEQYF. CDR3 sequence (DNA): TGTGCCAGTAGTATAACAGGGGGCGCGTCTTACGAGCAGTACTTC. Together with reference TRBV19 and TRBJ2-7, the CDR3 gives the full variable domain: DGGITQSPKYLFRKEGQNVTLSCEQNLNHDAMYWYRQDPGQGLRLIYYSQIVNDFQKGDIAEGYSVSREKKESFPLTVTSAQKNPTAFYLCASSITGGASYEQYFGPGTRLTVT.

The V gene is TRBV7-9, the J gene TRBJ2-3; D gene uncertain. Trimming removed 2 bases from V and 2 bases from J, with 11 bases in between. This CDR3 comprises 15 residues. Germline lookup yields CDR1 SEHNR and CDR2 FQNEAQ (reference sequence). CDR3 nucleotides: TGTGCCAGCAGCTTACTCGGGCCCAACACAGATACGCAGTATTTT. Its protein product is CASSLLGPNTDTQYF.

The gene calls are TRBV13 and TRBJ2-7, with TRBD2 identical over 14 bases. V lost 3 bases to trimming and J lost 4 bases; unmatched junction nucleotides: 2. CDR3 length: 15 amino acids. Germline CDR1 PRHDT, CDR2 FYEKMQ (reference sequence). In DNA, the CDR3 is TGTGCCAGCAGCTTCGGGACTAGCGGGAGATACGAGCAGTACTTC. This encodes CASSFGTSGRYEQYF.